One and the same sample provided the 23 T cell receptor beta chains below, sequenced in a study of OX40 agonist ivuxolimab in advanced cancers. The library was generated by the immunoSEQ multiplex PCR assay. This immuneACCESS table, as held by TCRdb, lists in-frame sequences with V and J called but not all clones. Of the missing ones, under half trace to an unresolved V gene in checked studies; the others have no known cause. The sample table shows about 67,000 clones, and approximately 84% are seen once. Over 2% of the sample comes from the top ten. This specimen was CD4+ or CD8+ T cells sorted from blood, taken in a trial of the OX40 agonist ivuxolimab. The receptor source for this set is an adult with an advanced solid tumor such as melanoma, head and neck, liver or kidney cancer.

J is TRBJ2-2 and V is TRBV19; D is possibly TRBD1 (5 bases). The germline gives CDR1 LNHDA, CDR2 SQIVND (reference sequence). The CDR3 contains 16 residues. Trimming stripped 3 bases from V and 4 bases from J, with 15 bases between. CDR3 protein: CASSITRTTGTGELFF. The CDR3 DNA reads TGTGCCAGTAGTATCACCCGGACAACCGGCACCGGGGAGCTGTTTTTT.

The gene calls are TRBV7-2 and TRBJ1-1, with D possibly matching TRBD1 (5 bases). The CDR3 spans 15 residues. V was trimmed by 7 bases and J by 5 bases, leaving 20 bases between them. Germline V CDR1 and CDR2: SGHTA, FQGNSA. CDR3 sequence: CASNLVGGPLTEAFF. The CDR3 DNA sequence: TGTGCCAGCAACCTAGTCGGGGGTCCCCTGACTGAAGCTTTCTTT.

CDR3 in DNA: TGTGCCAGCAGCTCGTCAGGGGGGGGTGAAAAACTGTTTTTT. Amino acid sequence: CASSSSGGGEKLFF. The J gene is TRBJ1-4, the V gene TRBV7-9; 7 bases are a match to TRBD1. CDR1 SEHNR and CDR2 FQNEAQ come from the germline V gene (reference sequence). This CDR3 is 14 amino acids long. The J segment lost 7 bases and the V segment lost 4 bases, leaving 6 bases of the junction unmatched. Full variable domain (outside the CDR3, taken from reference TRBV7-9 and TRBJ1-4): DTGVSQNPRHKITKRGQNVTFRCDPISEHNRLYWYRQTLGQGPEFLTYFQNEAQLEKSRLLSDRFSAERPKGSFSTLEIQRTEQGDSAMYLCASSSSGGGEKLFFGSGTQLSVL.

This chain joins TRBV6-5 and TRBJ2-7; D gene uncertain. Trimming cost V 5 bases and J 5 bases, with 13 bases left between them. The CDR3 is 13 residues long. Looked up from germline, CDR1 is MNHEY and CDR2 is SVGAGI. DNA for the CDR3: TGTGCCAGCAGTACATCTAACATCGACGAGCAGTACTTC. This gives the protein CASSTSNIDEQYF.

The chain carries TRBV27 and TRBJ2-3; D might be TRBD1 (6 bases). This CDR3 has 17 residues. V lost 2 bases and J lost 0, with 15 bases in between. CDR1 and CDR2 (germline): MNHEY, SMNVEV (reference sequence). The CDR3 DNA reads as TGTGCCAGCAGTTTAAATAGGGGGATACTTAGCACAGATACGCAGTATTTT. Its translation is CASSLNRGILSTDTQYF.

The chain uses TRBV7-9 and TRBJ2-5; tentative D call: TRBD1 (6 bases). Germline CDR1 and CDR2: SEHNR and FQNEAQ (reference sequence). Trimming left V 4 bases short and J 5 bases short, with 14 bases between. This CDR3 comprises 14 residues. The CDR3 DNA reads as TGTGCCAGCAGCTCCAGGGGCCCCGGGGAGACCCAGTACTTC. It yields the protein CASSSRGPGETQYF. Based on the CDR3 plus reference TRBV7-9 and TRBJ2-5, the full variable domain is DTGVSQNPRHKITKRGQNVTFRCDPISEHNRLYWYRQTLGQGPEFLTYFQNEAQLEKSRLLSDRFSAERPKGSFSTLEIQRTEQGDSAMYLCASSSRGPGETQYFGPGTRLLVL.

The chain recombines TRBV19 with TRBJ2-5; 7 bases line up with TRBD1. CDR1 and CDR2 (germline): LNHDA, SQIVND (reference sequence). This CDR3 contains 13 residues. The ends lost 5 bases at V and 5 bases at J; junction bases unmatched: 5. DNA of the CDR3: TGTGCCAGTAGTGGAGACAGGGCTGAGACCCAGTACTTC. It is translated as CASSGDRAETQYF.

This clone was seen once. V and J are TRBV28 and TRBJ2-5; D call uncertain. Gene TRBJ2-7 matches the end of the DNA better, so the J call may be wrong. Germline V lookup: CDR1 MDHEN, CDR2 SYDVKM. This CDR3 contains 14 residues. The DNA for the CDR3 is TGTGCCAGCAGTGCCCCGCAGGTAACCTACGAGCAGTACTTC. Translated, it gives CASSAPQVTYEQYF.

The V call is TRBV29-1, the J call TRBJ2-2; D is unresolved. V was pared by 7 bases and J by 4 bases, with 13 bases between. Germline V gene data show CDR1 as SQVTM and CDR2 as ANQGSEA. The CDR3 covers 13 residues. CDR3 coding DNA: TGCAGCGGCAGGCAGCTTTTCACCGGGGAGCTGTTTTTT. Translation gives CSGRQLFTGELFF.

The chain combines TRBV30 with TRBJ1-5, with a weak D call TRBD1 (5 bases). Trimming shortened V by 2 bases and J by 0 bases, and 11 bases separated the two germline ends. This CDR3 contains 15 residues. Germline lookup yields CDR1 GTSNPN and CDR2 SVGIG (reference sequence). CDR3 sequence: CAWSLGGNSNQPQHF. DNA of the CDR3: TGTGCCTGGAGTCTGGGGGGGAATAGCAATCAGCCCCAGCATTTT.

The rearrangement joins TRBV7-9 to TRBJ1-5; D call uncertain. Trimming shortened V by 3 bases and J by 7 bases, and 10 bases separated the two germline ends. There are 13 residues in the CDR3. CDR1 SEHNR and CDR2 FQNEAQ come from the germline V gene (reference sequence). For the CDR3, the DNA is TGTGCCAGCAGCTTGACGGACGGCCAGCCCCAGCATTTT. This codes for CASSLTDGQPQHF.

The chain employs TRBV7-9 and TRBJ2-3; D might be TRBD1 or TRBD2, each matching 5 bases. Germline V gene sequence: CDR1 SEHNR, CDR2 FQNEAQ (reference sequence). V was shortened by 5 bases and J by 2 bases, with 14 bases between the two germline ends. This CDR3 is built from 15 residues. The CDR3 region has the DNA TGTGCCAGCAGCCCGGGACGTAAATCCACAGATACGCAGTATTTT. It encodes CASSPGRKSTDTQYF.

The sample holds a few counts of this clone. The chain combines TRBV28 with TRBJ1-1, with 7 bases aligning to TRBD1. The CDR3 consists of 12 residues. V gave up 8 bases and J gave up 1 base; unmatched junction bases: 1. Germline V gene data show CDR1 as MDHEN and CDR2 as SYDVKM. The CDR3 DNA sequence: TGTGCCAGCTGGGACAGGAACACTGAAGCTTTCTTT. This encodes CASWDRNTEAFF.

The chain combines TRBV30 with TRBJ2-5; 9 positions match TRBD2. Losses at the gene ends were 2 bases for V and 1 base for J; bases not matched to a gene: 5. The CDR3 extends over 15 amino acids. Germline V gene data show CDR1 as GTSNPN and CDR2 as SVGIG (reference sequence). As DNA, the CDR3 is TGTGCCTGGAGTTTGGGCGGGGGGGCCCAAGAGACCCAGTACTTC. Its translation is CAWSLGGGAQETQYF.

J is TRBJ2-1 and V is TRBV9, with a weak D call TRBD2 (6 bases). V gave up 3 bases and J gave up 0 bases, with 10 bases separating them. From germline, CDR1 is SGDLS and CDR2 YYNGEE. The CDR3 runs 15 residues. The CDR3 is CASSAGLSSYNEQFF. In DNA form, the CDR3 reads TGTGCCAGCAGCGCGGGACTGAGCTCCTACAATGAGCAGTTCTTC. The variable domain in full, completed from reference TRBV9 and TRBJ2-1, reads DSGVTQTPKHLITATGQRVTLRCSPRSGDLSVYWYQQSLDQGLQFLIQYYNGEERAKGNILERFSAQQFPDLHSELNLSSLELGDSALYFCASSAGLSSYNEQFFGPGTRLTVL.

V usage is TRBV28 and J usage is TRBJ1-1; D not resolved. Germline loops: CDR1 MDHEN, CDR2 SYDVKM. The CDR3 spans 13 residues. The germline V and J ends were trimmed by 6 bases and 1 base, with 9 bases remaining between them. CDR3 residues: CASRILGNTEAFF. CDR3 nucleotides: TGTGCCAGCAGGATTTTGGGGAACACTGAAGCTTTCTTT. The complete variable domain, with remaining parts taken from reference TRBV28 and TRBJ1-1, reads DVKVTQSSRYLVKRTGEKVFLECVQDMDHENMFWYRQDPGLGLRLIYFSYDVKMKEKGDIPEGYSVSREKKERFSLILESASTNQTSMYLCASRILGNTEAFFGQGTRLTVV.

The chain couples TRBV5-6 to TRBJ2-1; 11 positions agree with TRBD2. The CDR3 length is 16 residues. J gave up 5 bases and V 1 base, and 5 bases lay outside the gene matches. CDR1 and CDR2 from the germline V gene are SGHDT and YYEEEE. CDR3 amino acids: CASSLHILAGDNEQFF. In DNA, the CDR3 is TGTGCCAGCAGCTTGCATATACTAGCGGGGGACAATGAGCAGTTCTTC.

Ten or more counts support this clone. V usage is TRBV5-6 and J usage is TRBJ1-1; D is uncertain. V shed 4 bases and J shed 6 bases, with 16 bases lying between them. From germline, CDR1 is SGHDT and CDR2 YYEEEE. The CDR3 sequence is 14 residues long. CDR3 bases: TGTGCCAGCAGCCGCTACGGGGAGGGCTCTGAAGCTTTCTTT. Its translation is CASSRYGEGSEAFF.

V usage is TRBV7-3 and J usage is TRBJ2-1; TRBD2 might be the D (6 bases). CDR1 SGHTA and CDR2 FQGTGA come from the germline V gene. The CDR3 has 15 amino acids. Trimming shortened V by 5 bases and J by 8 bases, and 19 bases separated the two germline ends. CDR3 sequence reads: CASSLTASDGHEQFF. CDR3 bases: TGTGCCAGCAGCCTCACGGCTAGCGATGGCCATGAGCAGTTCTTC.

This chain's CDR3 is CAISESGGNQPQHF. The CDR3 nucleotides read TGTGCCATCAGTGAGTCGGGGGGCAATCAGCCCCAGCATTTT. This chain links TRBV10-3 with TRBJ1-5; D might be TRBD1 (5 bases). Germline lookup yields CDR1 ENHRY and CDR2 SYGVKD. CDR3 length: 14 residues. V lost 0 bases and J lost 2, with 5 bases in between.

The chain carries TRBV6-4 and TRBJ2-7; D ambiguous. The CDR3 loop spans 15 amino acids. Trimming removed 2 bases from V and 7 bases from J, with 18 bases in between. CDR1 and CDR2 (germline): MRHNA, SNTAGT. The CDR3 DNA is TGTGCCAGCAGTGACCTCGGTCGTAACCTTGATGAGCAGTACTTC. As protein: CASSDLGRNLDEQYF.

The chain employs TRBV5-6 and TRBJ2-1; 13 nucleotides line up with TRBD2. Germline values: CDR1 SGHDT, CDR2 YYEEEE. V trimming: 2 bases; J trimming: 10 bases; junction bases outside the gene matches: 6. The CDR3 is made up of 15 amino acids. CDR3 sequence (DNA): TGTGCCAGCAGCTTACTAGCGGGGGGGCCCAGGGAGCAGTTCTTC. It codes for CASSLLAGGPREQFF. Combining the CDR3 with reference TRBV5-6 and TRBJ2-1 gives the whole variable domain DAGVTQSPTHLIKTRGQQVTLRCSPKSGHDTVSWYQQALGQGPQFIFQYYEEEERQRGNFPDRFSGHQFPNYSSELNVNALLLGDSALYLCASSLLAGGPREQFFGPGTRLTVL.

The rearrangement uses TRBV4-1 and TRBJ1-3; D perhaps matches TRBD1 (6 bases). The CDR3 covers 17 residues. Germline V gives CDR1 MGHRA, CDR2 YSYEKL. Trimming left V 6 bases short and J 0 bases short, with 18 bases between. The CDR3 is CASRKGGTGPSGNTIYF. In DNA form, the CDR3 reads TGCGCCAGCAGAAAAGGGGGGACGGGGCCCTCTGGAAACACCATATATTTT.